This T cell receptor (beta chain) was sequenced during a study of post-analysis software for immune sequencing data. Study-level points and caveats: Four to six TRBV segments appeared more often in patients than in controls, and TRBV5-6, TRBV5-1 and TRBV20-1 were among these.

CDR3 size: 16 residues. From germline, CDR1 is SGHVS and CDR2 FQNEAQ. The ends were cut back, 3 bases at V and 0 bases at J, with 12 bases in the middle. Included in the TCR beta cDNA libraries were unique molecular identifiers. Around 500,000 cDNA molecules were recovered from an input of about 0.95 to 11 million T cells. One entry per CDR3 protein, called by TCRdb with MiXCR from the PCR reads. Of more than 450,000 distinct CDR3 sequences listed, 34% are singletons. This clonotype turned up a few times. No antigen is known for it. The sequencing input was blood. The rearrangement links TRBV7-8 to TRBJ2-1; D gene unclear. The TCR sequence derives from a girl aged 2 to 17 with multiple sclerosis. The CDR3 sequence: CASSLSSPSSYNEQFF. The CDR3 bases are TGTGCCAGCAGCTTGTCCAGTCCGAGCTCCTACAATGAGCAGTTCTTC.